The next 7 T cell receptor beta chains were all read from a single sample in a study of neurological immune-mediated disorders. TCRdb passed the 5' RACE reads through MiXCR, listing each CDR3 protein once. The sample records fewer than 40,000 distinct CDR3 sequences, 4% being singletons. The sample was CD4+ T cells from blood. These receptors came from a middle-aged woman in good health.

Many counts were recorded for this clonotype. The genes are TRBV6-5 and TRBJ1-1, with D unclear. This CDR3 is built from 14 residues. Germline V lookup: CDR1 MNHEY, CDR2 SVGAGI. Trimming took off 5 bases at V and 3 bases at J, with 13 bases between the two ends. CDR3 nucleotide sequence: TGTGCCAGCAGTGCGGTGTTTGGAGACACTGAAGCTTTCTTT. Its protein product is CASSAVFGDTEAFF.

This clonotype occurred many times. This chain links TRBV3-1 with TRBJ1-2; weak D call: TRBD1 (6 bases). The CDR3 totals 15 residues. Per germline, CDR1 LGHDT and CDR2 YNNKEL (reference sequence). The V end lost 1 base, the J end lost 4 bases, and 13 bases lay between the germline ends. The CDR3 reads CASSQVGGQGYGYTF. The DNA of the CDR3 is TGTGCCAGCAGCCAAGTAGGGGGGCAAGGCTATGGCTACACCTTC.

This clonotype was counted at least ten times. The genes are TRBV20-1 and TRBJ1-2, with 7 bases fitting TRBD1. In germline, CDR1 is DFQATT, CDR2 SNEGSKA (reference sequence). The V segment lost 0 bases and the J segment 8 bases; nucleotides outside the gene matches: 15. The CDR3 sequence is 16 residues long. As DNA, the CDR3 is TGCAGTGCTAGAGATGTGGGGACAGAGTTCATCAGGGGCTACACCTTC. Amino acids: CSARDVGTEFIRGYTF.

This clonotype was counted many times. The chain is built from TRBV5-1 and TRBJ2-1; 12 nucleotides match TRBD2. V was clipped by 4 bases and J by 4 bases; unmatched bases: 3. Germline assignment: CDR1 SGHRS and CDR2 YFSETQ. The CDR3 spans 15 residues. CDR3: CASSPGTSGYNEQFF. The CDR3 DNA is TGCGCCAGCAGCCCCGGGACTAGCGGGTACAATGAGCAGTTCTTC.

This clonotype occurred many times. This chain joins TRBV6-1 and TRBJ2-2; possible D gene TRBD2, 5 bases. This CDR3 has 17 residues. V was shortened by 2 bases and J by 8 bases, with 21 bases between the two germline ends. The V gene's germline CDR1 is MNHNS and CDR2 SASEGT. The CDR3 coding sequence is TGTGCCAGCAGTGAAAATGAGGAGACGCATAGGAGGGGGGAGCTGTTTTTT. Translation gives CASSENEETHRRGELFF.

Many counts were recorded for this clonotype. The chain couples TRBV4-2 to TRBJ2-3, with a weak D call TRBD2 (7 bases). V lost 2 bases, J lost 6 bases, and 15 bases lay in between. CDR3 length equals 15 residues. Per germline, CDR1 LGHNA and CDR2 YNFKEQ. CDR3 nucleotide sequence: TGTGCCAGCAGCCAACCCTCAGCGGGACACGATACGCAGTATTTT. Amino acids: CASSQPSAGHDTQYF.

This clonotype came up many times. The chain recombines TRBV7-9 with TRBJ2-1; 11 bases agree with TRBD2. V shed 5 bases, J shed 7 bases, and the junction held 10 bases outside the gene matches. CDR3 size: 16 residues. The V gene's germline CDR1 is SEHNR and CDR2 FQNEAQ (reference sequence). The CDR3 spells CASSLGGRLAGNEQFF. The CDR3 DNA reads as TGTGCCAGCAGCCTAGGGGGGCGACTAGCGGGGAATGAGCAGTTCTTC.